This is a list of T cell receptor beta chains from one sample in a study of T cell responses to AZD1222 COVID-19 vaccine. Sequenced by immunoSEQ multiplex PCR; TCRdb stores in-frame clones only, minus some. The table has under 200,000 clones, roughly 93% seen once. The starting material was peripheral blood, obtained on day 0 of AZD1222 vaccination. All receptors come from an adult in good health. CDR3s include the opening cysteine and the closing phenylalanine or tryptophan. Each record gives: V gene, clone size, J gene, CDR3 protein. Expanded clones are given a class, and other clones once, few, many or no size at all.

>TRBV4-1|-|TRBJ2-3
CASSQTDTQYF
>TRBV11-2|-|TRBJ1-1
CASSLNRGTLAEAFF
>TRBV5-1|-|TRBJ1-1
CASSLGLGQSTEAFF
>TRBV4-1|-|TRBJ1-1
CASSQVRSRPAEAFF
>TRBV5-4|-|TRBJ2-4
CASSLALGQSHIQYF
>TRBV2|once|TRBJ1-6
CASSEWFGALHF
>TRBV5-4|-|TRBJ2-5
CASSSKGGTQYF
>TRBV4-1|-|TRBJ2-3
CASSQGGRGSTDTQYF
>TRBV7-2|-|TRBJ1-3
CASSLVTGNTIYF
>TRBV30|-|TRBJ1-6
CAWSVQSFSYNSPLHF
>TRBV9|-|TRBJ2-7
CASSVGSLGDYEQYF
>TRBV4-1|-|TRBJ2-7
CASSQLIQAYEQYF
>TRBV10-3|-|TRBJ1-5
CAISREVRGRGSNQPQHF